The T cell receptor beta chain under discussion was sequenced for a study of tumor-infiltrating lymphocytes in primary liver carcinoma. Across the whole study: T1-T3 N0M0 was the stage of the tumors, which were about 4.2 to 11 cm across. General study points: Samples were bulk unsorted, so CD4+ and CD8+ repertoires were not compared. Lesser overlap characterized tumor-adjacent and tumor-blood pairs relative to tumor region pairs.

The template, around 540 ng total RNA, yielded TCR beta cDNA made with a constant-region primer. Libraries for TCR beta were built through three nested multiplex PCR rounds, which together made up a slightly modified ARM-PCR procedure. Rounds one and two of PCR, each of 10 cycles, were primed with TRBV1-TRBV30 forward primers and a C-beta reverse primer. In TCRdb, the multiplex PCR reads were re-called with MiXCR into one record per CDR3 protein. The data show over 250,000 distinct CDR3 sequences, with around 50% seen just once and 15% to 20% held by the top ten. On this clonotype itself: The antigen is not known.

The V gene end was trimmed by 7 bases and the J gene end by 0 bases; junction bases not matched to a gene: 9. The CDR3 runs to 15 residues. CDR1 is MNHEY and CDR2 is SVGAGI in the germline V gene. Blood RNA came from unsorted whole blood; germline DNA was also extracted. Patients carried chronic HBV infection without prior treatment. The chain links TRBV6-5 to TRBJ2-7; 7 nucleotides agree with TRBD1. This TCR came from a woman aged 25-40 years with primary liver carcinoma and hepatitis B virus infection. Sequenced input: peripheral blood. CDR3 nucleotides: TGTGCCAGCAATTCCTGGGACAGCTACTCCTACGAGCAGTACTTC. Protein: CASNSWDSYSYEQYF.